The clone carrying this TCR beta chain was seen a few times. Its antigen is undetermined. Two oligonucleotides, mixed equimolar, formed the beta constant-region primer covering TRBC1 and TRBC2. Ligated cDNA was amplified by four rounds of PCR with nested alpha and beta constant-region primers and SP2. TCRdb used MiXCR to reprocess the UMI-ligation and nested PCR reads, holding one entry per CDR3 protein. This sample has 120,000 to 150,000 distinct CDR3 sequences, with about 15% found just once. Germline CDR1 is ENHRY and CDR2 is SYGVKD. The CDR3 has 13 residues. The V end lost 8 bases, the J end lost 3 bases, and 14 bases lay between the germline ends. These data come from a study of naive and memory T cell subsets. Findings of the study overall: Over 95% of naive TCR sequences appeared only once after error correction, unlike memory subsets. Possibly reflecting memory cells re-expressing CD45RA, a few larger clonotypes occurred in naive repertoires, especially CD8. Gini index rose across naive, CM, EM and EMRA in CD4 and CD8.

This TCR was sampled from a human donor in good health. This chain links TRBV10-3 with TRBJ2-7, with a weak D call TRBD1 (7 bases). The sequenced sample consisted of naive CD4+ T cells from blood. Here the CDR3 DNA reads TGTGCCATCGGGCCGCAGGGGGGCTACGAGCAGTACTTC. Translated, it gives CAIGPQGGYEQYF.